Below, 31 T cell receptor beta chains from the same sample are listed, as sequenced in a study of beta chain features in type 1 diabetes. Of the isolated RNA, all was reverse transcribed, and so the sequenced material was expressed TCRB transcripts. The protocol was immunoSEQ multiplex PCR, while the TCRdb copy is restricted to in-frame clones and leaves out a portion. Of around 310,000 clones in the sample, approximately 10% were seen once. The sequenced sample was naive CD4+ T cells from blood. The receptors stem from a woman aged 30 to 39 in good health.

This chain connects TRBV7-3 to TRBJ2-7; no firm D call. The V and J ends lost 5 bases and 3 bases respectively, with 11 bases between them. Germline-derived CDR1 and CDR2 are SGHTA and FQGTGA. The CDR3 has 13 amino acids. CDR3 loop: CASSLGFDYEQYF. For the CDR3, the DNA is TGTGCCAGCAGCCTCGGGTTCGACTACGAGCAGTACTTC.

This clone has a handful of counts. CDR3 in amino acids: CASAPMIGLGINNEQFF. The CDR3 DNA sequence: TGTGCTAGTGCCCCCATGATAGGACTAGGGATTAACAATGAGCAGTTCTTC. V gene TRBV12-5 combines with J gene TRBJ2-1; TRBD2 aligns across 7 bases. The CDR3 length is 17 residues. V was pared by 7 bases and J by 5 bases, with 17 bases of the junction left unmatched. The germline gives CDR1 LGHNT, CDR2 FRNRAP.

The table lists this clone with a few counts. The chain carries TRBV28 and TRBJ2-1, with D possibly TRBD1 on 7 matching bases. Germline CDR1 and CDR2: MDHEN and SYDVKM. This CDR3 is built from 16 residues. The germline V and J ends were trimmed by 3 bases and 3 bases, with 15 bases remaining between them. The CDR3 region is CASSLAHRGLYNEQFF. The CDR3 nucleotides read TGTGCCAGCAGTTTGGCCCACAGGGGACTCTACAATGAGCAGTTCTTC.

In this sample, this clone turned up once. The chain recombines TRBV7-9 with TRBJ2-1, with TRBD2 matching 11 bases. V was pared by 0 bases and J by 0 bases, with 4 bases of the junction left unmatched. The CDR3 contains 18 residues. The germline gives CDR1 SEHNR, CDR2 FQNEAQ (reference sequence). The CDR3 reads CASSLAGLAVYSYNEQFF. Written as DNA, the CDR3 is TGTGCCAGCAGCTTAGCGGGACTAGCGGTATACTCCTACAATGAGCAGTTCTTC.

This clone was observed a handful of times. CDR3 DNA sequence: TGTGCCAGCAGTCCTGGGGGGGGCGAGTTTAATGAAGCTTTCTTT. Its translation: CASSPGGGEFNEAFF. The chain links TRBV28 to TRBJ1-1; a possible D gene is TRBD1 (6 bases). Germline V lookup: CDR1 MDHEN, CDR2 SYDVKM. The CDR3 length is 15 residues. V lost 5 bases and J lost 7, with 20 bases in between.

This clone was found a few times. Here the CDR3 reads CASRGQVNTGELFF. In nucleotides, the CDR3 is TGCGCCAGCCGAGGACAGGTTAACACCGGGGAGCTGTTTTTT. This chain uses TRBV4-3 with TRBJ2-2; 7 positions agree with TRBD1. The CDR3 contains 14 residues. CDR1 LGHNA and CDR2 YSLEER come from the germline V gene. The trim removed 8 bases at V and 2 bases at J, leaving 5 bases unmatched.

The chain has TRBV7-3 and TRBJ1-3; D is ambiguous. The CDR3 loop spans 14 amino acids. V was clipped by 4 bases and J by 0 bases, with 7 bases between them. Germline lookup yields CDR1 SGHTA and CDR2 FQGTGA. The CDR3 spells CASSSGSSGNTIYF. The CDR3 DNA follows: TGTGCCAGCAGCTCCGGGAGCTCTGGAAACACCATATATTTT. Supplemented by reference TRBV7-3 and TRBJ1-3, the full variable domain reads GAGVSQTPSNKVTEKGKYVELRCDPISGHTALYWYRQSLGQGPEFLIYFQGTGAADDSGLPNDRFFAVRPEGSVSTLKIQRTERGDSAVYLCASSSGSSGNTIYFGEGSWLTVV.

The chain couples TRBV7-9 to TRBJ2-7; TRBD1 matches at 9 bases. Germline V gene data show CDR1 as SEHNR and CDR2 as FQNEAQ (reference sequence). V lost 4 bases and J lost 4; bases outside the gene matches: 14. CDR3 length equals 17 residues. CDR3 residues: CASSSATGTGTRYEQYF. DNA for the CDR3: TGTGCCAGCAGCTCCGCCACCGGGACAGGGACACGATACGAGCAGTACTTC.

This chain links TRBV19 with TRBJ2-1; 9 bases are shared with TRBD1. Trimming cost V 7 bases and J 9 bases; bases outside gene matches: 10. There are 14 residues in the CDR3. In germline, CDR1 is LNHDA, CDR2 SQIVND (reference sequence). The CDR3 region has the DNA TGTGCCAGTACCTCGGGACAGGGAAAGGGTGAGCAGTTCTTC. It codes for CASTSGQGKGEQFF.

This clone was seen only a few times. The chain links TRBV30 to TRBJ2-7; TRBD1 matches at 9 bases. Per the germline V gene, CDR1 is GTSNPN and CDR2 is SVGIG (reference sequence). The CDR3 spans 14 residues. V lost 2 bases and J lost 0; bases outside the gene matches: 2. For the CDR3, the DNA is TGTGCCTGGAGTACGACAGGGGGCTCCTACGAGCAGTACTTC. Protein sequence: CAWSTTGGSYEQYF.

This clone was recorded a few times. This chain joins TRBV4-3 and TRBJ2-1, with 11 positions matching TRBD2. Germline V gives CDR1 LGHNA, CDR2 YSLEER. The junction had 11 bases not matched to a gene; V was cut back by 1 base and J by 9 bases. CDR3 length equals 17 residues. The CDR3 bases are TGCGCCAGCAGCCAAGGGCTAGCGGGAGGTACTCGGGGTGAGCAGTTCTTC. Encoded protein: CASSQGLAGGTRGEQFF.

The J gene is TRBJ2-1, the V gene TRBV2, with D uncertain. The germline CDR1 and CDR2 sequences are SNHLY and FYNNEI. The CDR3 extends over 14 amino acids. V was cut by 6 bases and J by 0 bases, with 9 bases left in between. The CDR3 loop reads CASRETSSYNEQFF. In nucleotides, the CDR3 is TGTGCCAGCAGGGAGACTTCCTCCTACAATGAGCAGTTCTTC.

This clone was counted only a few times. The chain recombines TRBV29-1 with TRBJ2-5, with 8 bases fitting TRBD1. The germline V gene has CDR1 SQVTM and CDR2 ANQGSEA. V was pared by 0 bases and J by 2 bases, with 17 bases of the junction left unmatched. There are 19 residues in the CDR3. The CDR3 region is CSVEDPGQGGLIWQETQYF. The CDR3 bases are TGCAGCGTTGAAGACCCCGGACAGGGCGGTTTAATTTGGCAAGAGACCCAGTACTTC.

CDR3 sequence: CASSHAGPGTRSPNEQFF. The CDR3, as DNA: TGTGCCAGCAGCCACGCCGGCCCCGGGACTAGGTCCCCCAATGAGCAGTTCTTC. V and J are TRBV7-9 and TRBJ2-1, with 8 bases identical to TRBD2. V shed 5 bases and J 6 bases; nucleotides not matched to a gene: 18. CDR3 length equals 18 residues. CDR1 and CDR2 (germline): SEHNR, FQNEAQ (reference sequence).

CDR3 DNA: TGTGCCAGCAGCTTAGTGAACCGAGCGTGGGCAACTAATGAAAAACTGTTTTTT. Its protein product is CASSLVNRAWATNEKLFF. The chain joins TRBV7-9 to TRBJ1-4; D ambiguous. Trimming took off 1 base at V and 0 bases at J, with 15 bases between the two ends. CDR1 is SEHNR, CDR2 FQNEAQ, per germline (reference sequence). The CDR3 runs 18 residues.

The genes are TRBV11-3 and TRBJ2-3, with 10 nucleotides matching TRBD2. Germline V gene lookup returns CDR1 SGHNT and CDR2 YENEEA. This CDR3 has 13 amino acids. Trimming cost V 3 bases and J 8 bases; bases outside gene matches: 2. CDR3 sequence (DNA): TGTGCCAGCAGCTTGCAGCGGGAGGGTACGCAGTATTTT. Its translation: CASSLQREGTQYF.

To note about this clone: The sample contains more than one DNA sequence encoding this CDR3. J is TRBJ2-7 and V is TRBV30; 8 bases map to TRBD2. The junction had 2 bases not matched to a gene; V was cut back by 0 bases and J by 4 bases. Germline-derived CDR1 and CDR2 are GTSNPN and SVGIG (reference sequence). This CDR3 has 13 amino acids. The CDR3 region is CAWSVRGGYEQYF. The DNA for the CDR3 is TGTGCCTGGAGTGTACGGGGGGGTTACGAGCAGTACTTC.

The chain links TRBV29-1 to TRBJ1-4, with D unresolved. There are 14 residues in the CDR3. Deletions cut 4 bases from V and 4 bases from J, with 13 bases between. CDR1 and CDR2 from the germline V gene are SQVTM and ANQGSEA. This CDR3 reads CSVVTQNNNEKLFF. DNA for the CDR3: TGCAGCGTTGTCACCCAGAATAATAATGAAAAACTGTTTTTT.

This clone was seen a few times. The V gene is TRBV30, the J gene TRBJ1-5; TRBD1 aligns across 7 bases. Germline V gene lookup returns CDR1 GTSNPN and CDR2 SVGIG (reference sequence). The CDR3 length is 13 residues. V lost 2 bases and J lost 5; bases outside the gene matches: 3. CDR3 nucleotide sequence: TGTGCCTGGAGTAGGGGGCCGCATCAGCCCCAGCATTTT. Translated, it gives CAWSRGPHQPQHF.

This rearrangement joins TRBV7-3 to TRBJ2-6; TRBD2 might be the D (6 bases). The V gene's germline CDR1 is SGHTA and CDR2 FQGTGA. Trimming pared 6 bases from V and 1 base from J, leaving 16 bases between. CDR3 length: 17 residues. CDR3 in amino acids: CASRMGGGRSGANVLTF. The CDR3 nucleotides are TGTGCCAGCAGGATGGGTGGAGGGAGGTCTGGGGCCAACGTCCTGACTTTC.

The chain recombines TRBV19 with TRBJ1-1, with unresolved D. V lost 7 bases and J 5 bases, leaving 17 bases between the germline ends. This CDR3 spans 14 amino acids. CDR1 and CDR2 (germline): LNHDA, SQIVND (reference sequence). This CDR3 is CASTLTVAVTEAFF. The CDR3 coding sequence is TGTGCCAGTACCCTGACCGTCGCGGTAACTGAAGCTTTCTTT.

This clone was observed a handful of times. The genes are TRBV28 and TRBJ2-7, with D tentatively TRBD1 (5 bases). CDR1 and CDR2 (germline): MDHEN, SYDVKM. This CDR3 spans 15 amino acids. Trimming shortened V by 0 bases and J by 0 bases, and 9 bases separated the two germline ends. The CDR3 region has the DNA TGTGCCAGCAGTTTATGGGCAGGGAACTCCTACGAGCAGTACTTC. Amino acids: CASSLWAGNSYEQYF.

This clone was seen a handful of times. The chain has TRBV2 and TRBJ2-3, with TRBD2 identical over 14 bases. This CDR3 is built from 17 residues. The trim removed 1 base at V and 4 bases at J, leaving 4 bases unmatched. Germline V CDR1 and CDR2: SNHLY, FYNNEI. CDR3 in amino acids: CASSEGGLAGVSDTQYF. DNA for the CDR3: TGTGCCAGCAGTGAAGGGGGACTAGCGGGAGTTTCAGATACGCAGTATTTT.

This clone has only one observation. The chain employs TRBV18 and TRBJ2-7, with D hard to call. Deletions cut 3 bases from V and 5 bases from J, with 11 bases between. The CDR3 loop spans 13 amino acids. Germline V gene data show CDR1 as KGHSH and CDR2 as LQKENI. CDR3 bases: TGTGCCAGCTCACCGTCCGGTTTCGACGAGCAGTACTTC. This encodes CASSPSGFDEQYF.

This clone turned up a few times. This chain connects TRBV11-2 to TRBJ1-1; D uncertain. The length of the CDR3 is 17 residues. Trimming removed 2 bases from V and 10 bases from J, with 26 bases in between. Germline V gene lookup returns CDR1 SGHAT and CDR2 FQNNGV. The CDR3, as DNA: TGTGCCAGCAGCTTACATGCCGCCCTGCCTTTTCAAGCGGGAGCTTTCTTT. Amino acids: CASSLHAALPFQAGAFF.

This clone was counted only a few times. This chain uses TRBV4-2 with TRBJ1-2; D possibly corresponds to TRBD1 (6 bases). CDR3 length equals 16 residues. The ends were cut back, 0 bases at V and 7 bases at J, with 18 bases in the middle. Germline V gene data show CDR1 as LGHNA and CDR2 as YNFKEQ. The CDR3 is CASSQDRDNDYSGYTF. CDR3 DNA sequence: TGTGCCAGCAGCCAAGACAGGGACAACGACTACTCTGGCTACACCTTC.

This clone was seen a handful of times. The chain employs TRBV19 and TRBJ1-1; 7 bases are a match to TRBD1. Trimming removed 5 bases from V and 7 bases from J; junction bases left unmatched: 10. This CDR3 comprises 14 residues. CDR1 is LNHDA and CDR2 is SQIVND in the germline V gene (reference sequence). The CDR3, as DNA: TGTGCCAGTAGTTTGAGCCGGGACAGTAGTGAAGCTTTCTTT. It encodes CASSLSRDSSEAFF.

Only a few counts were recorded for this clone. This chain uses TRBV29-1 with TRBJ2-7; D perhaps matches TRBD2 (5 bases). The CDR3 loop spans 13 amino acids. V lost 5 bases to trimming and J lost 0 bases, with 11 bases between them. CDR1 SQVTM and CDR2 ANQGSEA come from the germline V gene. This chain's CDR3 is CSVKQTNSYEQYF. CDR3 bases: TGCAGCGTTAAGCAGACTAACTCCTACGAGCAGTACTTC.

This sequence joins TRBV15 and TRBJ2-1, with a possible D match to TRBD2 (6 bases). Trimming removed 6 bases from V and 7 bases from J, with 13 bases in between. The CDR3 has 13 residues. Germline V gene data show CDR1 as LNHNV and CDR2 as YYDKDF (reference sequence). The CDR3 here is CATRYWTTNEQFF. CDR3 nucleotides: TGTGCCACCAGGTATTGGACTACAAATGAGCAGTTCTTC. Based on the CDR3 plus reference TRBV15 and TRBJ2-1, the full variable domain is DAMVIQNPRYQVTQFGKPVTLSCSQTLNHNVMYWYQQKSSQAPKLLFHYYDKDFNNEADTPDNFQSRRPNTSFCFLDIRSPGLGDTAMYLCATRYWTTNEQFFGPGTRLTVL.

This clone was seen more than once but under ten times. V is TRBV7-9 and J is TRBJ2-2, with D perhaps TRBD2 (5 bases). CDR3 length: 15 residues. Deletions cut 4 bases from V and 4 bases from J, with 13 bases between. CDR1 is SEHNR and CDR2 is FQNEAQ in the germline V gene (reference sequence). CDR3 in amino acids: CASSSRLTSTGELFF. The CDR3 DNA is TGTGCCAGCAGCTCTCGACTAACTTCCACCGGGGAGCTGTTTTTT. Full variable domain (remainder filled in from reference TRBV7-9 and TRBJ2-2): DTGVSQNPRHKITKRGQNVTFRCDPISEHNRLYWYRQTLGQGPEFLTYFQNEAQLEKSRLLSDRFSAERPKGSFSTLEIQRTEQGDSAMYLCASSSRLTSTGELFFGEGSRLTVL.

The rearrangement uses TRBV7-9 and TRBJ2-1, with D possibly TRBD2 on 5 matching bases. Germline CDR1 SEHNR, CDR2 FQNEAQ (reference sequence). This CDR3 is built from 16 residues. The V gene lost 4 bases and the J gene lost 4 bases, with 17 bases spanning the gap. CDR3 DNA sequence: TGTGCCAGCAGCTCCGCTCTCGGACTCTTATACAATGAGCAGTTCTTC. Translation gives CASSSALGLLYNEQFF.